Listed here are 23 T cell receptor beta chains from one sample, sequenced in a study of blood T cell repertoires in COVID-19. Sequenced by immunoSEQ multiplex PCR; TCRdb stores in-frame clones only, minus some. The sample records approximately 120,000 clones, roughly 85% being singletons. Sequenced input: peripheral blood. These receptors all stem from a human donor in a cohort sampled during active COVID-19.

V and J are TRBV6-5 and TRBJ2-1, with D maybe TRBD2 (6 bases). CDR1 is MNHEY, CDR2 SVGAGI, per germline. Trimming pared 11 bases from V and 4 bases from J, leaving 18 bases between. The CDR3 contains 14 residues. The CDR3 DNA reads TGTGCCCTCTGGGGAGGACTCATTTACAATGAGCAGTTCTTC. It is translated as CALWGGLIYNEQFF.

The rearrangement joins TRBV23-1 to TRBJ2-7; 8 bases line up with TRBD2. TRBV23-1 is noted as an ORF with a role that remains uncertain. With V trimmed by 5 bases and J by 3 bases, 12 bases remained unmatched. There are 16 residues in the CDR3. This CDR3 is CASSERFERGHYEQYV. CDR3 DNA sequence: TGCGCCAGCAGTGAACGATTTGAGCGGGGGCACTACGAGCAGTACGTC.

V and J are TRBV12-5 and TRBJ1-4, with TRBD1 identical over 9 bases. The CDR3 is 15 residues long. The germline gives CDR1 LGHNT, CDR2 FRNRAP. The V segment lost 6 bases and the J segment 8 bases; nucleotides outside the gene matches: 10. The CDR3 loop is CASGPGQGIREKLFF. The CDR3 nucleotides are TGTGCTAGTGGCCCGGGACAGGGAATACGGGAAAAACTGTTTTTT.

V and J are TRBV30 and TRBJ1-2; D is ambiguous. Germline CDR1 is GTSNPN and CDR2 is SVGIG (reference sequence). CDR3 length: 14 residues. The V and J ends lost 5 bases and 4 bases respectively, with 17 bases between them. The CDR3 DNA reads TGTGCCTGGGGTCCGGGTGGAATCTCCTATGGCTACACCTTC. This encodes CAWGPGGISYGYTF.

This chain links TRBV5-6 with TRBJ2-1; TRBD2 agrees at 9 bases. V trimming: 6 bases; J trimming: 1 base; junction bases outside the gene matches: 11. This CDR3 spans 17 amino acids. CDR1 is SGHDT and CDR2 is YYEEEE in the germline V gene. In DNA form, the CDR3 reads TGTGCCAGCATCCGGGTCGCGGGAGGGCGGTCCTACAATGAGCAGTTCTTC. Encoded protein: CASIRVAGGRSYNEQFF. The full variable domain, with the rest looked up from reference TRBV5-6 and TRBJ2-1, is DAGVTQSPTHLIKTRGQQVTLRCSPKSGHDTVSWYQQALGQGPQFIFQYYEEEERQRGNFPDRFSGHQFPNYSSELNVNALLLGDSALYLCASIRVAGGRSYNEQFFGPGTRLTVL.

This clone has a handful of counts. The rearrangement joins TRBV5-8 to TRBJ2-2; 12 bases line up with TRBD2. Germline CDR1 is SGHTS and CDR2 is YDEGEE. Trimming at V came to 4 bases and at J to 2 bases, leaving 6 bases not matched to a gene. This CDR3 is built from 17 residues. The CDR3 DNA sequence: TGTGCCAGCAGCCCAGGACTAGCGGGGACCAACACCGGGGAGCTGTTTTTT. Residues: CASSPGLAGTNTGELFF.

The rearrangement joins TRBV7-2 to TRBJ1-5; D is perhaps TRBD1 (6 bases). The germline V gene has CDR1 SGHTA and CDR2 FQGNSA. Trimming shortened V by 5 bases and J by 4 bases, and 12 bases separated the two germline ends. This CDR3 contains 14 residues. This chain's CDR3 is CASSADRTNQPQHF. CDR3 bases: TGTGCCAGCAGCGCCGACAGGACTAATCAGCCCCAGCATTTT.

This clone occurred once. This chain links TRBV7-8 with TRBJ1-1; D ambiguous. Germline CDR1 and CDR2: SGHVS and FQNEAQ. Trimming took 1 base from V and 4 from J, leaving 7 bases between them. There are 13 residues in the CDR3. Written as DNA, the CDR3 is TGTGCCAGCAGCTTAGGATCGGGCACTGAAGCTTTCTTT. Amino acids: CASSLGSGTEAFF.

The J gene is TRBJ2-3, the V gene TRBV11-2, with D possibly being TRBD1 (5 bases). Trimming removed 5 bases at V and 2 bases at J, with 8 bases between. The CDR3 is made up of 13 amino acids. In germline, CDR1 is SGHAT, CDR2 FQNNGV. The DNA for the CDR3 is TGTGCCAGCAGCACCAGGGTCACAGATACGCAGTATTTT. Protein: CASSTRVTDTQYF.

This chain connects TRBV12-3 or TRBV12-4 to TRBJ1-2; D might be TRBD1 (5 bases). Trimming pared 3 bases from V and 6 bases from J, leaving 11 bases between. This CDR3 has 13 residues. CDR3 DNA sequence: TGTGCCAGCAGTTTCCCCCCCAGGGATGGCTACACCTTC. Its protein product is CASSFPPRDGYTF.

The V gene is TRBV11-3, the J gene TRBJ2-3, with 7 bases that match TRBD1. This CDR3 spans 16 amino acids. The germline V gene has CDR1 SGHNT and CDR2 YENEEA. V shed 3 bases and J 1 base; nucleotides not matched to a gene: 7. The CDR3 DNA sequence: TGTGCCAGCAGCTTGGTACAGGGGTGGGGCACAGATACGCAGTATTTT. Its translation is CASSLVQGWGTDTQYF.

The J gene is TRBJ1-1, the V gene TRBV7-2, with 10 bases matching TRBD1. The CDR3 runs to 15 residues. V shed 5 bases, J shed 1 base, and the junction held 4 bases outside the gene matches. Germline CDR1 reads SGHTA; CDR2 reads FQGNSA. The CDR3 DNA is TGTGCCAGCAGCCCGCGGGACAGGGGGAACACTGAAGCTTTCTTT. It encodes CASSPRDRGNTEAFF.

The gene calls are TRBV20-1 and TRBJ2-1, with D perhaps matching TRBD2 (5 bases). Germline loops: CDR1 DFQATT, CDR2 SNEGSKA (reference sequence). The V end lost 3 bases, the J end lost 6 bases, and 12 bases lay between the germline ends. The CDR3 runs 13 residues. CDR3 loop: CSASGLAINEQFF. CDR3 coding DNA: TGCAGTGCTAGTGGCCTAGCCATCAATGAGCAGTTCTTC.

The V call is TRBV10-1, the J call TRBJ2-5; TRBD1 might be the D (6 bases). The CDR3 is made up of 16 amino acids. V lost 2 bases and J 4 bases, leaving 17 bases between the germline ends. CDR1 and CDR2 from the germline V gene are WNHNN and SYGVQD (reference sequence). For the CDR3, the DNA is TGCGCCAGCAGTGAGACCGGGACACTAGGGCGAGAGACCCAGTACTTC. Encoded protein: CASSETGTLGRETQYF.

The chain uses TRBV2 and TRBJ1-4; D is unresolved. The V end lost 10 bases, the J end lost 5 bases, and 11 bases lay between the germline ends. In germline, CDR1 is SNHLY, CDR2 FYNNEI. CDR3 length equals 12 residues. The CDR3 sequence: CATRTGNEKLFF. The CDR3, as DNA: TGTGCCACTAGGACGGGAAATGAAAAACTGTTTTTT.

The chain carries TRBV29-1 and TRBJ1-1; D remains unclear. The CDR3 contains 12 residues. Trimming removed 3 bases at V and 0 bases at J, with 5 bases between. CDR1 and CDR2 (germline): SQVTM, ANQGSEA. CDR3 DNA: TGCAGCGTTGATAGCCTGAACACTGAAGCTTTCTTT. Translated, it gives CSVDSLNTEAFF.

The J gene is TRBJ2-1, the V gene TRBV15, with 8 bases lining up with TRBD2. Germline-derived CDR1 and CDR2 are LNHNV and YYDKDF (reference sequence). This CDR3 has 16 amino acids. J gave up 0 bases and V 8 bases, and 9 bases lay outside the gene matches. CDR3 in DNA: TGTGCCACCGGACGGGGGGGCTCTTCCTCCTACAATGAGCAGTTCTTC. Its translation: CATGRGGSSSYNEQFF.

V and J are TRBV5-6 and TRBJ2-7; a weak D match, TRBD2 (5 bases). Germline CDR1 SGHDT, CDR2 YYEEEE. The CDR3 covers 12 residues. Trimming took off 8 bases at V and 2 bases at J, with 11 bases between the two ends. CDR3 bases: TGTGCCAGTTTGGGGAGCACCTACGAGCAGTACTTC. Translated, it gives CASLGSTYEQYF.

The rearrangement uses TRBV5-6 and TRBJ1-6; maybe TRBD1 (5 bases). Germline V gene data show CDR1 as SGHDT and CDR2 as YYEEEE. This CDR3 has 15 residues. Trimming removed 4 bases at V and 8 bases at J, with 16 bases between. CDR3 region: CASSTTGTGYSPLHF. CDR3 DNA: TGTGCCAGCAGCACTACCGGGACTGGATATTCACCCCTCCACTTT. Filled out from reference TRBV5-6 and TRBJ1-6, the complete variable domain reads DAGVTQSPTHLIKTRGQQVTLRCSPKSGHDTVSWYQQALGQGPQFIFQYYEEEERQRGNFPDRFSGHQFPNYSSELNVNALLLGDSALYLCASSTTGTGYSPLHFGNGTRLTVT.

The chain combines TRBV5-1 with TRBJ1-1; tentatively, D is TRBD1 (6 bases). V was pared by 4 bases and J by 6 bases, with 13 bases between. The CDR3 consists of 13 residues. CDR1 is SGHRS, CDR2 YFSETQ, per germline. CDR3 coding DNA: TGCGCCAGCAGCCTACAGGGAGCCCCTGAAGCTTTCTTT. This encodes CASSLQGAPEAFF. The full variable domain, in which reference TRBV5-1 and TRBJ1-1 provide the parts outside the CDR3, is KAGVTQTPRYLIKTRGQQVTLSCSPISGHRSVSWYQQTPGQGLQFLFEYFSETQRNKGNFPGRFSGRQFSNSRSEMNVSTLELGDSALYLCASSLQGAPEAFFGQGTRLTVV.

The rearrangement joins TRBV30 to TRBJ1-2, with D perhaps TRBD1 (6 bases). Trimming left V 3 bases short and J 8 bases short, with 13 bases between. This CDR3 is built from 12 residues. The germline V gene encodes CDR1 GTSNPN and CDR2 SVGIG (reference sequence). The CDR3 protein is CAWRTGFVGYTF. In DNA form, the CDR3 reads TGTGCCTGGAGGACAGGATTTGTCGGCTACACCTTC.

The table lists this clone with a count of one. The CDR3 DNA is TGTGCCAGCAGCTTACCCTACGGGGATGAGCAGTTCTTC. It translates to CASSLPYGDEQFF. The rearrangement uses TRBV7-9 and TRBJ2-1; the D gene is possibly TRBD2 (5 bases). Germline CDR1 SEHNR, CDR2 FQNEAQ (reference sequence). CDR3 length equals 13 residues. V dropped 2 bases and J dropped 8 bases, with 10 bases sitting between them.

V is TRBV5-4 and J is TRBJ2-1; D may be TRBD1 or TRBD2 (5 bases each). The V end lost 9 bases, the J end lost 4 bases, and 23 bases lay between the germline ends. CDR1 and CDR2 from the germline V gene are SGHNT and YYREEE (reference sequence). CDR3 size: 16 residues. Written as DNA, the CDR3 is TGTGCCACCAGGGTAGTAGCTCACACGGGGTACAATGAGCAGTTCTTC. Amino acids: CATRVVAHTGYNEQFF.